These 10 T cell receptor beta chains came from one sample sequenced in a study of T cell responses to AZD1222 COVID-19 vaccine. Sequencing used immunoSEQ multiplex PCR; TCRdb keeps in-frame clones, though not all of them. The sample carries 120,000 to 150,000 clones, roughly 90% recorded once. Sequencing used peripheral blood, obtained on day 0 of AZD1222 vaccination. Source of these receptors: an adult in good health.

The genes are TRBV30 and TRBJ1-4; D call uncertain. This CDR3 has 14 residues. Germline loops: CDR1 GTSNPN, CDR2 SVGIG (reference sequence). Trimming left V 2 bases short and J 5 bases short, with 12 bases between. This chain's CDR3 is CAWSPVARNEKLFF. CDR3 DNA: TGTGCCTGGAGTCCGGTGGCTAGAAATGAAAAACTGTTTTTT.

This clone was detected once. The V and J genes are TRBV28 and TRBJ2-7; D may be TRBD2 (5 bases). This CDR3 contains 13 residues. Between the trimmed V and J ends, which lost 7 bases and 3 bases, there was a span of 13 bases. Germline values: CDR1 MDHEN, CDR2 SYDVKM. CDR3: CASKTGTVYEQYF. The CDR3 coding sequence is TGTGCCAGCAAGACGGGAACGGTCTACGAGCAGTACTTC.

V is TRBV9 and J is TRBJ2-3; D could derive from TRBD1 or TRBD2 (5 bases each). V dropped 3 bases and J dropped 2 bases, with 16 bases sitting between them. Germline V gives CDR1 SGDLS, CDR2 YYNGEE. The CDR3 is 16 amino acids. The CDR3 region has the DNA TGTGCCAGCAGCGCTCCCGCTAGCAGGGACACAGATACGCAGTATTTT. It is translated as CASSAPASRDTDTQYF.

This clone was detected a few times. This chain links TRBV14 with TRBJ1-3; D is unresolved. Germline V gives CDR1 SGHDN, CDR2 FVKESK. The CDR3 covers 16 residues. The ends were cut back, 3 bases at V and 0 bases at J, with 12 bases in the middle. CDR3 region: CASSHRQTNSGNTIYF. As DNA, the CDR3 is TGTGCCAGCAGCCATCGGCAGACCAACTCTGGAAACACCATATATTTT.

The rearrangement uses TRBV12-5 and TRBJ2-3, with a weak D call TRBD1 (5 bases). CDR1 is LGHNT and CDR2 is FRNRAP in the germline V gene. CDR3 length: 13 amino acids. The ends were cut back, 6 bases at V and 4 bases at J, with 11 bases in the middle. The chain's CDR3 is CASGSGISDTQYF. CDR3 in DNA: TGTGCTAGTGGGTCAGGGATATCAGATACGCAGTATTTT.

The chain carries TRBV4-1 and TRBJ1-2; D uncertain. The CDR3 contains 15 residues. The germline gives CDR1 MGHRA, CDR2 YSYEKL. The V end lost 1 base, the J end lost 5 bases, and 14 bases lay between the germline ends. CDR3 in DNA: TGCGCCAGCAGCCAAGTTCGGCCGAGAGATTATGGCTACACCTTC. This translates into CASSQVRPRDYGYTF.

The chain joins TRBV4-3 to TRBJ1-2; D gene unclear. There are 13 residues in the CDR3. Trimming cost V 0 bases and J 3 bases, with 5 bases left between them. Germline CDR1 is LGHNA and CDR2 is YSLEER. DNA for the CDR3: TGCGCCAGCAGCCAAGATACAGACTATGGCTACACCTTC. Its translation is CASSQDTDYGYTF.

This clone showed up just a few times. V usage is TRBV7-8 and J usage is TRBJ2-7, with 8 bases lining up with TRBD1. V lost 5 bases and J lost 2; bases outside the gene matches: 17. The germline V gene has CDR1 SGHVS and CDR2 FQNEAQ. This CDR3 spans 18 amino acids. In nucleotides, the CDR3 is TGTGCCAGCAGCCATACCAACTGGACAGGGCGAATTACCTACGAGCAGTACTTC. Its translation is CASSHTNWTGRITYEQYF.

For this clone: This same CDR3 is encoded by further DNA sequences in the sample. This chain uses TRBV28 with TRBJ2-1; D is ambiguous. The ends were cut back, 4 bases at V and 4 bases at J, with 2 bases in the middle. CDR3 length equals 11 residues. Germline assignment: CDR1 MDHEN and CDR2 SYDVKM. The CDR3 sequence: CASSSYNEQFF. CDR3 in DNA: TGTGCCAGCAGTTCGTACAATGAGCAGTTCTTC.

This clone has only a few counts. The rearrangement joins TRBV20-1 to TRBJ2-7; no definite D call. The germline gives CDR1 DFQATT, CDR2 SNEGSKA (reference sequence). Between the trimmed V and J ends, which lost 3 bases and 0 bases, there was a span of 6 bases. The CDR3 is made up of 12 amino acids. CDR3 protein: CSASTDSYEQYF. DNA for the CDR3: TGCAGTGCTAGTACAGACTCCTACGAGCAGTACTTC.